The rows below give T cell receptor beta chains drawn from one sample of a study of radiation and T cells in renal cell carcinoma. Sequencing was performed with immunoSEQ multiplex PCR; in TCRdb, only in-frame clones are kept and a portion is missing. The sample holds about 130,000 clones, 70% to 90% seen once. The source material was blood, sampled from a patient whose treatment included radiotherapy and nephrectomy. The receptors here all came from a woman aged 45-65 years with renal cell carcinoma. Each CDR3 is given with its conserved first and last residue. Each record gives: D gene, clone size, V gene, J gene, CDR3 DNA, CDR3 protein. A D gene is named only where the DNA matches it firmly. A row's size may be missing; if present it is once, few, many or a size class.

D gene: NA; clone size: NA; V gene: TRBV23-1; J gene: TRBJ2-3; CDR3 DNA: TGCGCCAGCGGCTCCGGGCCAGGGGGCACAGATACGCAGTATTTT; CDR3 protein: CASGSGPGGTDTQYF
D gene: TRBD1; clone size: NA; V gene: TRBV6-6; J gene: TRBJ1-3; CDR3 DNA: TGTGCCAGCAGTAGCGGGACAGGGGATTCTGGAAACACCATATATTTT; CDR3 protein: CASSSGTGDSGNTIYF
D gene: NA; clone size: few; V gene: TRBV13; J gene: TRBJ1-1; CDR3 DNA: TGTGCCAGCAGCTTAGCCCCCCGGGTGAACACTGAAGCTTTCTTT; CDR3 protein: CASSLAPRVNTEAFF
D gene: NA; clone size: NA; V gene: TRBV6-4; J gene: TRBJ1-5; CDR3 DNA: TGTGCCAGCAACAGCGATCAGCCCCAGCATTTT; CDR3 protein: CASNSDQPQHF
D gene: TRBD2; clone size: NA; V gene: TRBV7-8; J gene: TRBJ2-1; CDR3 DNA: TGTGCCAGCAGCCCTCGGACTAGCGGGACTAACAATGAGCAGTTCTTC; CDR3 protein: CASSPRTSGTNNEQFF
D gene: NA; clone size: NA; V gene: TRBV5-1; J gene: TRBJ2-5; CDR3 DNA: TGCGCCAGCAGCGCGGGCCCGGGGCTACAAGAGACCCAGTACTTC; CDR3 protein: CASSAGPGLQETQYF
D gene: NA; clone size: NA; V gene: TRBV7-2; J gene: TRBJ1-5; CDR3 DNA: TGTGCCAGCAGCGCAAATAGCAATCAGCCCCAGCATTTT; CDR3 protein: CASSANSNQPQHF
D gene: NA; clone size: NA; V gene: TRBV6-1; J gene: TRBJ1-5; CDR3 DNA: TGTGCCAGCGTCCAGGGACTGTATAGCAATCAGCCCCAGCATTTT; CDR3 protein: CASVQGLYSNQPQHF
D gene: NA; clone size: NA; V gene: TRBV6-6; J gene: TRBJ1-5; CDR3 DNA: TGTGCCAGCACCGGCAGCGATCAGCCCCAGCATTTT; CDR3 protein: CASTGSDQPQHF
D gene: TRBD1; clone size: NA; V gene: TRBV10-3; J gene: TRBJ1-1; CDR3 DNA: TGTGCCATCAGTGAGAGGCCAGGGGGGTCTGGAGGTACTGAAGCTTTCTTT; CDR3 protein: CAISERPGGSGGTEAFF
D gene: TRBD1; clone size: NA; V gene: TRBV9; J gene: TRBJ2-6; CDR3 DNA: TGTGCCAGCAGCGCCCTCTGGACAGGGAATAGCTCTGGGGCCAACGTCCTGACTTTC; CDR3 protein: CASSALWTGNSSGANVLTF
D gene: TRBD2; clone size: NA; V gene: TRBV5-1; J gene: TRBJ2-2; CDR3 DNA: TGCGCCAGCAGCTTTAGCGGGGGCGACACCGGGGAGCTGTTTTTT; CDR3 protein: CASSFSGGDTGELFF
D gene: NA; clone size: NA; V gene: TRBV9; J gene: TRBJ2-4; CDR3 DNA: TGTGCCAGCAACCAGGGGTCTGTTCAGTACTTC; CDR3 protein: CASNQGSVQYF
D gene: NA; clone size: NA; V gene: TRBV2; J gene: TRBJ1-3; CDR3 DNA: TGTGCCAGCGGCTCGGGGGCTATCTCTGGAAACACCATATATTTT; CDR3 protein: CASGSGAISGNTIYF
D gene: TRBD1; clone size: few; V gene: TRBV4-3; J gene: TRBJ1-4; CDR3 DNA: TGCGCCAGCAGCCATGCGGTCCTGAGGACAGGGGGCGAAAAACTGTTTTTT; CDR3 protein: CASSHAVLRTGGEKLFF
D gene: TRBD1; clone size: NA; V gene: TRBV6-5; J gene: TRBJ1-2; CDR3 DNA: TGTGCCAGCCGAATCTCGGGGCAGGGGGCTGATGGCTACACCTTC; CDR3 protein: CASRISGQGADGYTF
D gene: NA; clone size: NA; V gene: TRBV4-3; J gene: TRBJ2-5; CDR3 DNA: TGCGCCAGCAGCCAAGATATCCTACCCCAAGAGACCCAGTACTTC; CDR3 protein: CASSQDILPQETQYF
D gene: NA; clone size: NA; V gene: TRBV19; J gene: TRBJ2-7; CDR3 DNA: TGTGCCAGTAGTATAAGCCAGTCCTACGAGCAGTACTTC; CDR3 protein: CASSISQSYEQYF
D gene: TRBD2; clone size: NA; V gene: TRBV7-6; J gene: TRBJ2-1; CDR3 DNA: TGTGCCAGCAGCCGGACTAGCGGGGGCAATGAGCAGTTCTTC; CDR3 protein: CASSRTSGGNEQFF
D gene: NA; clone size: few; V gene: TRBV7-9; J gene: TRBJ1-1; CDR3 DNA: TGTGCCAGCAGCTTAGAAGGGGGTATCACGGGTGAAGCTTTCTTT; CDR3 protein: CASSLEGGITGEAFF
D gene: NA; clone size: NA; V gene: TRBV5-1; J gene: TRBJ2-1; CDR3 DNA: TGCGCCAGCAGCTTGGAATGGAGGACTCCCGACATCGATGAGCAGTTCTTC; CDR3 protein: CASSLEWRTPDIDEQFF
D gene: TRBD1; clone size: NA; V gene: TRBV25-1; J gene: TRBJ1-5; CDR3 DNA: TGTGCCAGCAGTGACCTGGACAGGGGAAGGAATCAGCCCCAGCATTTT; CDR3 protein: CASSDLDRGRNQPQHF
D gene: NA; clone size: NA; V gene: TRBV6-6; J gene: TRBJ1-3; CDR3 DNA: TGTGCCAGCAGTCAGGGTGAGGCTGGAAACACCATATATTTT; CDR3 protein: CASSQGEAGNTIYF
D gene: NA; clone size: NA; V gene: TRBV5-1; J gene: TRBJ2-5; CDR3 DNA: TGCGCCAGCAGCTTGACTATCCAAGAGACCCAGTACTTC; CDR3 protein: CASSLTIQETQYF
D gene: TRBD1; clone size: NA; V gene: TRBV6-5; J gene: TRBJ1-1; CDR3 DNA: TGTGCCAGCAGTTACGGACAGGCAATGAACACTGAAGCTTTCTTT; CDR3 protein: CASSYGQAMNTEAFF
D gene: NA; clone size: NA; V gene: TRBV16; J gene: TRBJ2-3; CDR3 DNA: TGTGCCAGCAGCCTCCCTCTAGATACGCAGTATTTT; CDR3 protein: CASSLPLDTQYF
D gene: TRBD1; clone size: NA; V gene: TRBV19; J gene: TRBJ1-2; CDR3 DNA: TGTGCCAGTAGTACCCCGGACAGGTGGAGCTATGGCTACACCTTC; CDR3 protein: CASSTPDRWSYGYTF
D gene: NA; clone size: NA; V gene: TRBV5-1; J gene: TRBJ2-3; CDR3 DNA: TGCGCCAGCCGCCTCGGAGGGGCACGGGGGACAGATACGCAGTATTTT; CDR3 protein: CASRLGGARGTDTQYF
D gene: TRBD1; clone size: NA; V gene: TRBV7-9; J gene: TRBJ2-1; CDR3 DNA: TGTGCCAGCAGACACGTTCTCGGGACAGGGGGACTGGATGAGCAGTTCTTC; CDR3 protein: CASRHVLGTGGLDEQFF
D gene: NA; clone size: NA; V gene: TRBV9; J gene: TRBJ1-4; CDR3 DNA: TGTGCCAGCAGCGTAATACAGGGTCCTAATGAAAAACTGTTTTTT; CDR3 protein: CASSVIQGPNEKLFF
D gene: NA; clone size: few; V gene: TRBV2; J gene: TRBJ1-5; CDR3 DNA: TGTGCCAGCAGTAGGGACAACCCTTATAGCAATCAGCCCCAGCATTTT; CDR3 protein: CASSRDNPYSNQPQHF
D gene: NA; clone size: NA; V gene: TRBV7-9; J gene: TRBJ1-5; CDR3 DNA: TGTGCCAGCAGCCACAGTGACGGCAATCAGCCCCAGCATTTT; CDR3 protein: CASSHSDGNQPQHF
D gene: TRBD2; clone size: NA; V gene: TRBV7-2; J gene: TRBJ2-1; CDR3 DNA: TGTGCCAGCAGCCCGGGGACTAGCGGGGGGATTGAGCAGTTCTTC; CDR3 protein: CASSPGTSGGIEQFF
D gene: TRBD1; clone size: NA; V gene: TRBV7-2; J gene: TRBJ1-1; CDR3 DNA: TGTGCCAGCAGCTTGGCCAGAGACAGGGGGCGAGCTTTCTTT; CDR3 protein: CASSLARDRGRAFF
D gene: NA; clone size: NA; V gene: TRBV4-3; J gene: TRBJ1-1; CDR3 DNA: TGCGCCAGCAGCGAAGGTAGGACGGCGAACACTGAAGCTTTCTTT; CDR3 protein: CASSEGRTANTEAFF
D gene: TRBD1; clone size: once; V gene: TRBV7-9; J gene: TRBJ1-2; CDR3 DNA: TGTGCCAGCAGCACCGACAGGGACTCCTACTATGGCTACACCTTC; CDR3 protein: CASSTDRDSYYGYTF
D gene: NA; clone size: NA; V gene: TRBV5-6; J gene: TRBJ2-5; CDR3 DNA: TGTGCCAGCACCCCGTACGGGACATCTTACCAAGAGACCCAGTACTTC; CDR3 protein: CASTPYGTSYQETQYF
D gene: NA; clone size: NA; V gene: TRBV18; J gene: TRBJ2-2; CDR3 DNA: TGTGCCACCAAGATAGGGAACTCCCACACCGGGGAGCTGTTTTTT; CDR3 protein: CATKIGNSHTGELFF
D gene: TRBD1; clone size: once; V gene: TRBV6-1; J gene: TRBJ1-5; CDR3 DNA: TGTGCCAGCAGTGAGGGACAGGTCAATCAGCCCCAGCATTTT; CDR3 protein: CASSEGQVNQPQHF
D gene: NA; clone size: NA; V gene: TRBV4-3; J gene: TRBJ2-2; CDR3 DNA: TGCGCCAGCAGCCAAGATCGTCTGACAGTTCGTAGCACCGGGGAGCTGTTTTTT; CDR3 protein: CASSQDRLTVRSTGELFF
D gene: NA; clone size: NA; V gene: TRBV2; J gene: TRBJ2-5; CDR3 DNA: TGTGCCAGCAGTGAACGAGAGACCCAGTACTTC; CDR3 protein: CASSERETQYF
D gene: TRBD1; clone size: NA; V gene: TRBV18; J gene: TRBJ2-7; CDR3 DNA: TGTGCCAGCTCACCCAGTAGGGACAGGGACAGCGAGCAGTACTTC; CDR3 protein: CASSPSRDRDSEQYF
D gene: NA; clone size: NA; V gene: TRBV7-2; J gene: TRBJ1-1; CDR3 DNA: TGTGCCAGCAGCTTAGCCTCGACATGGCGGGAGACTGAAGCTTTCTTT; CDR3 protein: CASSLASTWRETEAFF
D gene: NA; clone size: NA; V gene: TRBV5-1; J gene: TRBJ1-1; CDR3 DNA: TGCGCCAGCAGCTACGATGGTATGAACACTGAAGCTTTCTTT; CDR3 protein: CASSYDGMNTEAFF
D gene: TRBD1; clone size: NA; V gene: TRBV7-9; J gene: TRBJ1-3; CDR3 DNA: TGTGCCAGCAGGCCGAACAGGGGCACCATATATTTT; CDR3 protein: CASRPNRGTIYF
D gene: NA; clone size: NA; V gene: TRBV7-8; J gene: TRBJ1-1; CDR3 DNA: TGTGCCAGCAGCTCGTATGAGGCGAGGCTGAACACTGAAGCTTTCTTT; CDR3 protein: CASSSYEARLNTEAFF
D gene: TRBD2; clone size: NA; V gene: TRBV7-2; J gene: TRBJ2-4; CDR3 DNA: TGTGCCAGCAGCTTATCGGCTAGCGGGTACAACATTCAGTACTTC; CDR3 protein: CASSLSASGYNIQYF
D gene: TRBD2; clone size: NA; V gene: TRBV29-1; J gene: TRBJ2-3; CDR3 DNA: TGCAGCGTCCTAGCGGGGTACACAGATACGCAGTATTTT; CDR3 protein: CSVLAGYTDTQYF
D gene: NA; clone size: NA; V gene: TRBV7-8; J gene: TRBJ1-3; CDR3 DNA: TGTGCCAGCAGCTTACTCTCAAGTCGTAGGCACACCATATATTTT; CDR3 protein: CASSLLSSRRHTIYF
D gene: NA; clone size: NA; V gene: TRBV25-1; J gene: TRBJ1-5; CDR3 DNA: TGTGCCAGCAGGGACGGGGATCAGCCCCAGCATTTT; CDR3 protein: CASRDGDQPQHF
D gene: TRBD2; clone size: NA; V gene: TRBV2; J gene: TRBJ2-7; CDR3 DNA: TGTGCCAGCAGTTCTCTAGCGGGCCCCTACGAGCAGTACTTC; CDR3 protein: CASSSLAGPYEQYF
D gene: TRBD2; clone size: NA; V gene: TRBV2; J gene: TRBJ2-3; CDR3 DNA: TGTGCCAGCAGTGAAAGGAGCGGGGTGGTCGGTACGCAGTATTTT; CDR3 protein: CASSERSGVVGTQYF
D gene: NA; clone size: NA; V gene: TRBV7-8; J gene: TRBJ1-5; CDR3 DNA: TGTGCCAGCAGCCCGGTGGGCGGCTACGATAGCAATCAGCCCCAGCATTTT; CDR3 protein: CASSPVGGYDSNQPQHF
D gene: TRBD2; clone size: NA; V gene: TRBV5-5; J gene: TRBJ2-5; CDR3 DNA: TGTGCCAGCAGCTACTCCACTCCCGGGACTAGCGGGGGCCTTGGTGGGACCCAGTACTTC; CDR3 protein: CASSYSTPGTSGGLGGTQYF
D gene: TRBD1; clone size: NA; V gene: TRBV5-6; J gene: TRBJ2-2; CDR3 DNA: TGTGCCAGCAGCTTGCTGGACAGGGGCACCGGGGAGCTGTTTTTT; CDR3 protein: CASSLLDRGTGELFF
D gene: NA; clone size: NA; V gene: TRBV6-1; J gene: TRBJ2-3; CDR3 DNA: TGTGCCGCCTCGGAGAAAATCACAGATACGCAGTATTTT; CDR3 protein: CAASEKITDTQYF
D gene: NA; clone size: once; V gene: TRBV5-5; J gene: TRBJ2-2; CDR3 DNA: TGTGCCAGCACCCCGGGTTACACCGGGGAGCTGTTTTTT; CDR3 protein: CASTPGYTGELFF
D gene: NA; clone size: NA; V gene: TRBV7-9; J gene: TRBJ1-5; CDR3 DNA: TGTGCCAGCAGCGGGGATTTAGGGCCCGGGCAGCCCCAGCATTTT; CDR3 protein: CASSGDLGPGQPQHF
D gene: NA; clone size: NA; V gene: TRBV2; J gene: TRBJ1-3; CDR3 DNA: TGTGCCAGCAGTCCATACCCCTCTGGAAACACCATATATTTT; CDR3 protein: CASSPYPSGNTIYF
D gene: TRBD2; clone size: once; V gene: TRBV7-9; J gene: TRBJ2-5; CDR3 DNA: TGTGCCAGCACCTCCCCCGGGACTAGCGGGGGAGTGCAAGAGACCCAGTACTTC; CDR3 protein: CASTSPGTSGGVQETQYF